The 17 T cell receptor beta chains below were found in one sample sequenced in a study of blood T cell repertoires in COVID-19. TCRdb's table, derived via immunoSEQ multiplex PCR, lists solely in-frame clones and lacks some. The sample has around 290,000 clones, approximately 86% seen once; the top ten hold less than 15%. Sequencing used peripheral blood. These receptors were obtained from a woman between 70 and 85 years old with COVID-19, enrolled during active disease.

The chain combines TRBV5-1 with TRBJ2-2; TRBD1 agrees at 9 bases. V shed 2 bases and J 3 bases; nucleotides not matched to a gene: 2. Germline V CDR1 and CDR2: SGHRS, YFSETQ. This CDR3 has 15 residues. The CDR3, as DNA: TGCGCCAGCAGCTTAACAGGGGGCGACACCGGGGAGCTGTTTTTT. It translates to CASSLTGGDTGELFF.

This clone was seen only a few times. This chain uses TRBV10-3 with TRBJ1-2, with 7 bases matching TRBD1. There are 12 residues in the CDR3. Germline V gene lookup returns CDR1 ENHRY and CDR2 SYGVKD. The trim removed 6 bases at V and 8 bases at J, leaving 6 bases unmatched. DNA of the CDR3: TGTGCCATCAGACAGGGGAGTGAGGGCTACACCTTC. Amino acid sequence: CAIRQGSEGYTF.

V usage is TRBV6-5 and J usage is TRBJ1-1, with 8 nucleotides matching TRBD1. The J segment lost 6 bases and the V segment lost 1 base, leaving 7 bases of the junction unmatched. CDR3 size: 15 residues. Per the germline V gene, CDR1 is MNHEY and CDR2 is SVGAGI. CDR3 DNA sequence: TGTGCCAGCAGTTACTATGGGGACAGGAGGGCTGAAGCTTTCTTT. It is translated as CASSYYGDRRAEAFF.

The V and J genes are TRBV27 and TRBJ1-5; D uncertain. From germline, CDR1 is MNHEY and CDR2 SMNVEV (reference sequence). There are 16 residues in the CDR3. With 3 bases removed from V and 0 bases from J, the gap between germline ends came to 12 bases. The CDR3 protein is CASSFEGPFSNQPQHF. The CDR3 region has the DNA TGTGCCAGCAGTTTCGAGGGCCCCTTTAGCAATCAGCCCCAGCATTTT.

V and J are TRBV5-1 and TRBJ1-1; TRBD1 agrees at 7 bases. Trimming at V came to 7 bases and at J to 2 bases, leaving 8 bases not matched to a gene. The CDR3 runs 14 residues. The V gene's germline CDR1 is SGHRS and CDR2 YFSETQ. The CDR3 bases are TGCGCCAGCTCAGAACAGGGGCATAACACTGAAGCTTTCTTT. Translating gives CASSEQGHNTEAFF.

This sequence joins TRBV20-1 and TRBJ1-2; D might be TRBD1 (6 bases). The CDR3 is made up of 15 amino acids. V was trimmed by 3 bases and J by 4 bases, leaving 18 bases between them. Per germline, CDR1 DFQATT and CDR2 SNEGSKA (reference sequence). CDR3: CSASVWAGVTYGYTF. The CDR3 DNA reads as TGCAGTGCTAGTGTTTGGGCAGGGGTTACCTATGGCTACACCTTC.

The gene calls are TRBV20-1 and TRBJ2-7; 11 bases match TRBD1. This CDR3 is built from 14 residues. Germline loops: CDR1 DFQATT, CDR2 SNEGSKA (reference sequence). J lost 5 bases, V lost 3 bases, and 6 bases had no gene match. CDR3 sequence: CSASGGDRGNEQYF. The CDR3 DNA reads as TGCAGTGCTAGTGGAGGGGACAGGGGGAACGAGCAGTACTTC.

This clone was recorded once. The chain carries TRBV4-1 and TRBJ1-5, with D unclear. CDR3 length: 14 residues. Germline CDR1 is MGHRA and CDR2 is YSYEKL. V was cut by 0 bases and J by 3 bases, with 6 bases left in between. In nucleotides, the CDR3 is TGCGCCAGCAGCCAAGAAACATTCAATCAGCCCCAGCATTTT. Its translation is CASSQETFNQPQHF.

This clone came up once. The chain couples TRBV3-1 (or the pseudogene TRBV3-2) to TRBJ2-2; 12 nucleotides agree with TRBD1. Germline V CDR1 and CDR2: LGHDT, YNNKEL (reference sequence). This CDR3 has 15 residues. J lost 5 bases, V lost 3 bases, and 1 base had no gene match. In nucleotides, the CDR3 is TGTGCCAGCAGCCAGGGACAGGGGGCAACCGGGGAGCTGTTTTTT. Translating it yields CASSQGQGATGELFF.

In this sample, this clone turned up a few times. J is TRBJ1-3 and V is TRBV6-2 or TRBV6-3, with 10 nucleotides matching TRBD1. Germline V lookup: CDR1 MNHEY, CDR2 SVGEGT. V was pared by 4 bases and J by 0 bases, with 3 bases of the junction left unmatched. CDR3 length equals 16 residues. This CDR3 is CASSLDRGNSGNTIYF. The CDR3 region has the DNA TGTGCCAGCAGTTTGGACAGGGGGAACTCTGGAAACACCATATATTTT.

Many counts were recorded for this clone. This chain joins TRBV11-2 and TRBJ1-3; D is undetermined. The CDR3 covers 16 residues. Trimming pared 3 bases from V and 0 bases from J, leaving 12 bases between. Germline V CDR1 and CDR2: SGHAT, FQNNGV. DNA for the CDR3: TGTGCCAGCAGCTTTAGCCAGTTGAGCTCTGGAAACACCATATATTTT. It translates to CASSFSQLSSGNTIYF. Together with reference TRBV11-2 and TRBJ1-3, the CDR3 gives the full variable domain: EAGVAQSPRYKIIEKRQSVAFWCNPISGHATLYWYQQILGQGPKLLIQFQNNGVVDDSQLPKDRFSAERLKGVDSTLKIQPAKLEDSAVYLCASSFSQLSSGNTIYFGEGSWLTVV.

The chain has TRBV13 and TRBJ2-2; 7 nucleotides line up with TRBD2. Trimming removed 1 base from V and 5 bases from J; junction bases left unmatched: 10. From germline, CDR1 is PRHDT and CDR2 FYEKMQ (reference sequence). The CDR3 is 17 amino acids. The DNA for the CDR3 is TGTGCCAGCAGCTTAGATTTCGTCGGAGCGGGAACCGGGGAGCTGTTTTTT. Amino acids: CASSLDFVGAGTGELFF.

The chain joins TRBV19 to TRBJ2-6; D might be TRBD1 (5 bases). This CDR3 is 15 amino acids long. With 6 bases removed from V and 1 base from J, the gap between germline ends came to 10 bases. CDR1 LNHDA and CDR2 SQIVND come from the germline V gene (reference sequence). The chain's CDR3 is CASRVDSSGANVLTF. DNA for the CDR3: TGTGCCAGTAGGGTAGACAGTTCTGGGGCCAACGTCCTGACTTTC.

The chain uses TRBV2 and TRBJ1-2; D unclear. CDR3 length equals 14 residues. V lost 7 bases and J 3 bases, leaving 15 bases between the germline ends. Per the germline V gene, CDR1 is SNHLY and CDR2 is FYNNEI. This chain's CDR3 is CASTNQGRDYGYTF. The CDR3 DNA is TGTGCCAGCACCAACCAAGGGAGAGACTATGGCTACACCTTC. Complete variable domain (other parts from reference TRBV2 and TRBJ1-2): EPEVTQTPSHQVTQMGQEVILRCVPISNHLYFYWYRQILGQKVEFLVSFYNNEISEKSEIFDDQFSVERPDGSNFTLKIRSTKLEDSAMYFCASTNQGRDYGYTFGSGTRLTVV.

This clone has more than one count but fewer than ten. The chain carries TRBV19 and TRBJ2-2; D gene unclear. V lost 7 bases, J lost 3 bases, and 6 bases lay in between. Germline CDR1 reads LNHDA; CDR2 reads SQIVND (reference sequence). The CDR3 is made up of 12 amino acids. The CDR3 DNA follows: TGTGCCAGTAAGTCGGACACCGGGGAGCTGTTTTTT. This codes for CASKSDTGELFF.

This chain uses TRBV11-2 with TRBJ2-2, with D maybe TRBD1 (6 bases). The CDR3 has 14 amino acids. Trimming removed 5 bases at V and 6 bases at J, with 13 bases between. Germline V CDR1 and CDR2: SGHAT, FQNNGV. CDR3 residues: CASSHGQYPGELFF. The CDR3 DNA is TGTGCCAGCAGCCACGGACAGTACCCCGGGGAGCTGTTTTTT.

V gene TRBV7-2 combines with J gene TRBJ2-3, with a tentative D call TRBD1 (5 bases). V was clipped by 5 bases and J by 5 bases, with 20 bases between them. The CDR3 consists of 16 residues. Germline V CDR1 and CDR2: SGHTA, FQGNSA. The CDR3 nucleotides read TGTGCCAGCAGCGTTCAGGGTGCCGTCGTCGGAGATACGCAGTATTTT. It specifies CASSVQGAVVGDTQYF.